The 17 T cell receptor beta chains reported below all come from one sample, sequenced in a study of regulatory T cells in long-lasting Graves disease. Time point here: newly diagnosed GD, antithyroid drugs for less than 3 months. Extracted RNA from PBMCs served as the source of the TCR library. The TCR beta library used iRepertoire HTBI primers with Arm-PCR amplification of CDR3. Using its own MiXCR run on the multiplex PCR reads, TCRdb lists one record per CDR3 protein. The repertoire holds fewer than 350,000 distinct CDR3 sequences, with 18% as singletons. Sequenced material: peripheral blood mononuclear cells (PBMCs), taken at new diagnosis, from a patient treated with antithyroid drugs. These receptors originate from a female donor with Graves disease.

This clonotype has a count of ten or more. The chain's CDR3 is CASSPPPGDRGPQETQYF. The CDR3 coding sequence is TGTGCCAGCAGTCCTCCCCCGGGGGACAGGGGCCCACAAGAGACCCAGTACTTC. The rearrangement joins TRBV12-3 or TRBV12-4 to TRBJ2-5; 10 bases map to TRBD1. V lost 5 bases and J lost 2; bases outside the gene matches: 14. CDR3 length equals 18 residues.

This chain uses TRBV11-2 with TRBJ2-3, with D unresolved. Trimming left V 5 bases short and J 6 bases short, with 21 bases between. Germline loops: CDR1 SGHAT, CDR2 FQNNGV. The CDR3 extends over 16 amino acids. The CDR3 loop reads CASSPSVELITDTQYF. Written as DNA, the CDR3 is TGTGCCAGCAGCCCCTCTGTCGAGCTGATCACGGATACGCAGTATTTT. Full variable domain (remainder filled in from reference TRBV11-2 and TRBJ2-3): EAGVAQSPRYKIIEKRQSVAFWCNPISGHATLYWYQQILGQGPKLLIQFQNNGVVDDSQLPKDRFSAERLKGVDSTLKIQPAKLEDSAVYLCASSPSVELITDTQYFGPGTRLTVL.

This clonotype was recorded at least ten times. The V call is TRBV27, the J call TRBJ2-5; unclear D gene. CDR1 is MNHEY, CDR2 SMNVEV, per germline (reference sequence). V was trimmed by 3 bases and J by 7 bases, leaving 12 bases between them. The CDR3 is 13 amino acids. The CDR3 protein is CASSLSPSGTQYF. The CDR3 coding sequence is TGTGCCAGCAGTTTGTCCCCCTCCGGGACCCAGTACTTC.

This clonotype appeared many times. The CDR3 region is CASSLTSGSSYNEQFF. The CDR3 region has the DNA TGTGCCAGCAGTTTAACTAGCGGGAGCTCCTACAATGAGCAGTTCTTC. The rearrangement joins TRBV2 to TRBJ2-1; 11 nucleotides align to TRBD2. The CDR3 extends over 16 amino acids. In germline, CDR1 is SNHLY, CDR2 FYNNEI. Germline trimming cut 5 bases from V and 0 bases from J; bases unmatched to any gene: 3.

In its sample, this clonotype was seen many times. The V and J genes are TRBV19 and TRBJ2-7; D might be TRBD1 or TRBD2, each matching 5 bases. The CDR3 covers 14 residues. Trimming left V 7 bases short and J 0 bases short, with 13 bases between. Germline CDR1 is LNHDA and CDR2 is SQIVND (reference sequence). This chain's CDR3 is CASKFDGGSYEQYF. CDR3 nucleotide sequence: TGTGCCAGTAAATTTGATGGGGGCTCCTACGAGCAGTACTTC.

This clonotype was observed many times. J is TRBJ2-5 and V is TRBV11-3; either TRBD1 or TRBD2 may fit D (6 bases each). Trimming removed 5 bases at V and 2 bases at J, with 18 bases between. The germline gives CDR1 SGHNT, CDR2 YENEEA. The CDR3 consists of 16 residues. The CDR3 protein is CASSQGGIAAQETQYF. DNA of the CDR3: TGTGCCAGCAGCCAAGGGGGTATAGCGGCACAAGAGACCCAGTACTTC.

The genes are TRBV20-1 and TRBJ2-7; D remains unclear. Germline CDR1 is DFQATT and CDR2 is SNEGSKA (reference sequence). The CDR3 length is 11 residues. Trimming shortened V by 2 bases and J by 8 bases, and 10 bases separated the two germline ends. The DNA of the CDR3 is TGCAGTGCTAGACAGTTATCGCAGCAGTACTTC. Translation: CSARQLSQQYF.

This clonotype was seen at least ten times. The chain couples TRBV29-1 to TRBJ2-6; 7 bases are shared with TRBD1. Looked up from germline, CDR1 is SQVTM and CDR2 is ANQGSEA. There are 11 residues in the CDR3. V shed 7 bases, J shed 10 bases, and the junction held 4 bases outside the gene matches. The CDR3, as DNA: TGCAGCGCCGGGACAGCGAACGTCCTGACTTTC. It specifies CSAGTANVLTF.

This clonotype has a count of ten or more. The chain links TRBV27 to TRBJ2-1; 10 positions match TRBD1. From germline, CDR1 is MNHEY and CDR2 SMNVEV (reference sequence). There are 18 residues in the CDR3. V gave up 11 bases and J gave up 0 bases; unmatched junction bases: 16. CDR3 region: CAGSGQGPPLSSYNEQFF. The CDR3 nucleotides are TGTGCCGGATCGGGACAGGGGCCTCCCTTAAGCTCCTACAATGAGCAGTTCTTC.

This clonotype occurred many times. The V call is TRBV12-3 or TRBV12-4, the J call TRBJ2-7; D call uncertain. This CDR3 comprises 14 residues. Trimming shortened V by 3 bases and J by 3 bases, and 12 bases separated the two germline ends. The CDR3 is CASSFERNLYEQYF. The CDR3, as DNA: TGTGCCAGCAGTTTCGAGAGGAACCTCTACGAGCAGTACTTC.

This clonotype was detected a few times. The chain has TRBV20-1 and TRBJ2-1; either TRBD1 or TRBD2 may supply D (9 bases each). This CDR3 is built from 21 residues. From germline, CDR1 is DFQATT and CDR2 SNEGSKA (reference sequence). The CDR3 region is CRNPPPGVQGACGRAHNEQFF. CDR3 DNA sequence: TGCAGGAATCCGCCCCCGGGGGTACAGGGGGCATGCGGGAGGGCCCACAATGAGCAGTTCTTC.

This clonotype appeared many times. V is TRBV24-1 and J is TRBJ1-1; no clear D gene. The CDR3 loop spans 13 amino acids. Trimming stripped 9 bases from V and 1 base from J, with 11 bases between. Germline assignment: CDR1 KGHDR and CDR2 SFDVKD. This chain's CDR3 is CATRPGSNTEAFF. Written as DNA, the CDR3 is TGTGCCACCCGACCTGGGTCGAACACTGAAGCTTTCTTT.

This clonotype has at least ten counts. The CDR3 sequence is CASSFQLGGSSYEQYF. The CDR3 bases are TGTGCCAGCAGTTTCCAGCTGGGCGGGAGCTCCTACGAGCAGTACTTC. The V call is TRBV28, the J call TRBJ2-7, with 7 nucleotides matching TRBD2. CDR1 MDHEN and CDR2 SYDVKM come from the germline V gene. V was pared by 3 bases and J by 0 bases, with 8 bases of the junction left unmatched. CDR3 size: 16 residues.

This clonotype was detected ten times or more. This rearrangement joins TRBV11-1 to TRBJ2-1, with 7 positions matching TRBD2. Germline values: CDR1 SGHAT, CDR2 FQDESV (reference sequence). The CDR3 is 16 residues long. J gave up 0 bases and V 4 bases, and 6 bases lay outside the gene matches. CDR3 DNA sequence: TGTGCCAGCAGCTCCTTGACGGGGGGCTCCTACAATGAGCAGTTCTTC. This gives the protein CASSSLTGGSYNEQFF.

This clonotype was observed a few times. V and J are TRBV7-8 and TRBJ2-5; D possibly corresponds to TRBD2 (5 bases). The end of the DNA is better explained by TRBJ2-7, so the J call may be wrong. The length of the CDR3 is 14 residues. The germline V gene has CDR1 SGHVS and CDR2 FQNEAQ. Here the CDR3 DNA reads TGTGCCAGCAGCTTAGAGGACTTCTCCTACGAGCAGTACTTC. It yields the protein CASSLEDFSYEQYF.

This clonotype showed up many times. The chain couples TRBV5-1 to TRBJ2-1, with D perhaps assigned TRBD1 or TRBD2 (5 bases each). The CDR3 consists of 14 residues. Germline V gives CDR1 SGHRS, CDR2 YFSETQ. V gave up 2 bases and J gave up 6 bases, with 12 bases separating them. Here the CDR3 reads CASSFWDEINEQFF. DNA for the CDR3: TGCGCCAGCAGCTTCTGGGACGAAATCAATGAGCAGTTCTTC.

This clonotype was found many times. The chain links TRBV12-3 or TRBV12-4 to TRBJ1-1, with 8 bases matching TRBD1. After removal of 6 bases from V and 4 bases from J, the junction contained 10 bases not matched to a gene. The CDR3 totals 15 residues. The CDR3 spells CASSPNRQGTTEAFF. For the CDR3, the DNA is TGTGCCAGCAGCCCAAATAGACAGGGGACCACTGAAGCTTTCTTT.